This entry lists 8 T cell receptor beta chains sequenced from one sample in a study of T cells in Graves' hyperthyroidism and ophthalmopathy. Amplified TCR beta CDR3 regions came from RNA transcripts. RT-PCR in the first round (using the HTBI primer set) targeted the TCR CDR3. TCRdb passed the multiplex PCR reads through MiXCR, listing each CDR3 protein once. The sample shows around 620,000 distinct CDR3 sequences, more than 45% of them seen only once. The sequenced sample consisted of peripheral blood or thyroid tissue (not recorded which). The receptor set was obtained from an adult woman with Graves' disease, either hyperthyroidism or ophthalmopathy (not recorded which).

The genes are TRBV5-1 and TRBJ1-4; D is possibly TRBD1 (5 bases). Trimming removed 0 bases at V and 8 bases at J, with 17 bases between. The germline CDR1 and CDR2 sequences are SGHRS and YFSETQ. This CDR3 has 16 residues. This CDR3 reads CASSLDLAGGEEKLFF. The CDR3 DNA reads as TGCGCCAGCAGCTTGGATCTAGCGGGAGGGGAAGAAAAACTGTTTTTT.

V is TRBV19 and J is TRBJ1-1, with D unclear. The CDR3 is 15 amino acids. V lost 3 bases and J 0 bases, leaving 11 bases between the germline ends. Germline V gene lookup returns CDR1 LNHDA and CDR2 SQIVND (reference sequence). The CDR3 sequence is CASSINQPVNTEAFF. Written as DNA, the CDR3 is TGTGCCAGTAGTATTAACCAGCCCGTGAACACTGAAGCTTTCTTT.

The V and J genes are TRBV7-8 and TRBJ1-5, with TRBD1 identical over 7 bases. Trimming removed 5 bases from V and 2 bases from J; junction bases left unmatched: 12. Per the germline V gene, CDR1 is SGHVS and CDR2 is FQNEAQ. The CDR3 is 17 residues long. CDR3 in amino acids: CASSPRSSGQGNQPQHF. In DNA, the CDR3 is TGTGCCAGCAGCCCCAGATCGTCTGGACAGGGCAATCAGCCCCAGCATTTT.

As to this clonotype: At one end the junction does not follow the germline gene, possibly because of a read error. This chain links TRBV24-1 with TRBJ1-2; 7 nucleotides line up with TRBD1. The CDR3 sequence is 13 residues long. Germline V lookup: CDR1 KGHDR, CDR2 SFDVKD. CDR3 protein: CATSDPTGLGYTF. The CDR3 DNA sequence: TGTGCCACCAGTGATCCGACAGGGCTCGGCTACACCTTT.

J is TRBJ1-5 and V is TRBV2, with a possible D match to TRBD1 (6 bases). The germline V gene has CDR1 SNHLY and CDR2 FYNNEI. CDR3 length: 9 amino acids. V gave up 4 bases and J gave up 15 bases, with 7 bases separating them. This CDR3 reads CASSVGAHF. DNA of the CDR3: TGTGCCAGCAGTGTGGGGGCGCATTTT.

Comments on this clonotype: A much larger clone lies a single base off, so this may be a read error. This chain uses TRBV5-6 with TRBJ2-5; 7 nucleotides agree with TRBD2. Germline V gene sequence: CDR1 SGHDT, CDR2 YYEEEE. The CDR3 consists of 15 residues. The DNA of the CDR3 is TGTGCCAGCAGCTTGAACCTAGCGGCACAAGAGACCCTGTACTTC. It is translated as CASSLNLAAQETLYF.

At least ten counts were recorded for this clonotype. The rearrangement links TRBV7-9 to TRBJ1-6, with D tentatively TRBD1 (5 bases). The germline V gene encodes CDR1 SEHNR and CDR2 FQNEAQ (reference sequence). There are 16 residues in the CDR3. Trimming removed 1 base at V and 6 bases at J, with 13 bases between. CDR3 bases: TGTGCCAGCAGCTTAGGGGCCTCGGGGGGTAATTCACCCCTCCACTTT. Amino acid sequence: CASSLGASGGNSPLHF.

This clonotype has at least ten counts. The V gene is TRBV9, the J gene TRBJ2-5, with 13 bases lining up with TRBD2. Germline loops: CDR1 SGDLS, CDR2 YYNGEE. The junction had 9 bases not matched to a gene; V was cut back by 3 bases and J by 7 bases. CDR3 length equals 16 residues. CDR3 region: CASSDGGLAGSGTQYF. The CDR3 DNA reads TGTGCCAGCAGCGACGGGGGACTAGCGGGATCTGGGACCCAGTACTTC.